In this sample, the clone carrying this T cell receptor beta chain turned up a few times. Its target is unknown. Germline loops: CDR1 MNHEY, CDR2 SVGAGI. The V end lost 7 bases, the J end lost 0 bases, and 6 bases lay between the germline ends. The CDR3 is made up of 12 amino acids. This entry comes from a study of cytomegalovirus exposure and HLA in healthy donors. Study-wide background: Earlier findings included about 120 million unique TCR beta sequences obtained from roughly 200 million T cells. The study placed around 80% of its 398 genotyped donors in the Caucasian-associated ancestry cluster.

Study outcomes and limitations: It was confirmed in vitro that a few of the CMV-associated chains were specific for CMV antigens. A link between a missense DCLRE1C variant and TCR beta V- and J-gene trimming emerged from a later analysis.

The PCR made use of 60 Vbeta and 13 Jbeta primers. Here immunoSEQ multiplex PCR was the method, and the copy in TCRdb shows in-frame clones only, minus some. The sample has 100,000 to 150,000 clones, about 10% seen once; the top ten hold 4% to 5%. The chain uses TRBV6-5 and TRBJ1-1, with unresolved D. The TCR comes from a young woman in good health and CMV-seropositive. Input material: PBMCs. CDR3 region: CASNSLNTEAFF. The CDR3 DNA reads as TGTGCCAGCAACTCATTGAACACTGAAGCTTTCTTT.